Below are 20 T cell receptor beta chains sequenced from a single sample in a study of TIL therapy for anti-PD-1-resistant metastatic lung cancer (dated by TCRdb to the early 2020s). The immunoSEQ v3 hsTCRB kit was used to amplify TCR beta CDR3 regions from genomic DNA through bias-controlled multiplex PCR. TCRdb's version of the immuneACCESS table is confined to in-frame rearrangements and falls short of the full clone set. An unresolved V gene accounts for under half of the shortfall where checked; the remainder is of unknown origin. The sample table contains roughly 54,000 clones; only one count was recorded for over 75% of them. Just over 2.5% of the sample rests with the top ten. Per the publication, the time point label means: pre-treatment sample, taken before nivolumab and TIL therapy. The sample in question was blood, obtained at baseline. These receptors all come from a person aged 30 to 80 with non-small cell lung cancer.

V is TRBV10-3 and J is TRBJ1-1; D remains ambiguous. There are 13 residues in the CDR3. V lost 6 bases and J 2 bases, leaving 10 bases between the germline ends. CDR1 is ENHRY and CDR2 is SYGVKD in the germline V gene. CDR3 sequence (DNA): TGTGCCATCAGCTCTTTACCAAACACTGAAGCTTTCTTT. This encodes CAISSLPNTEAFF.

The chain uses TRBV10-1 and TRBJ2-3; D may be TRBD2 (6 bases). The germline V gene encodes CDR1 WNHNN and CDR2 SYGVQD (reference sequence). The CDR3 runs to 13 residues. Between the trimmed V and J ends, which lost 6 bases and 3 bases, there was a span of 10 bases. This CDR3 is CASRESGTDTQYF. The CDR3 DNA reads as TGCGCCAGCAGGGAGAGCGGGACAGATACGCAGTATTTT.

This clone turned up a few times. The chain links TRBV4-1 to TRBJ1-2; D uncertain. From germline, CDR1 is MGHRA and CDR2 YSYEKL. The CDR3 covers 13 residues. V gave up 3 bases and J gave up 2 bases, with 7 bases separating them. CDR3 sequence (DNA): TGCGCCAGCAGCCAGGAGTCGAACTATGGCTACACCTTC. Translation gives CASSQESNYGYTF.

The chain is built from TRBV20-1 and TRBJ1-1; D is unclear. Germline V lookup: CDR1 DFQATT, CDR2 SNEGSKA (reference sequence). Trimming took off 3 bases at V and 7 bases at J, with 15 bases between the two ends. The CDR3 runs to 13 residues. For the CDR3, the DNA is TGCAGTGCTAGTAAGTCCCTCGGACTTGAAGCTTTCTTT. Amino acids: CSASKSLGLEAFF.

The chain carries TRBV9 and TRBJ1-5; TRBD1 agrees at 9 bases. The CDR3 spans 15 residues. V dropped 5 bases and J dropped 3; count of bases not matched to a gene: 6. Germline V gene lookup returns CDR1 SGDLS and CDR2 YYNGEE. In DNA, the CDR3 is TGTGCCAGCAGTGGGGACAGGGCGACCAATCAGCCCCAGCATTTT. The encoded protein is CASSGDRATNQPQHF. Using reference TRBV9 and TRBJ1-5 for the parts outside the CDR3, the full variable domain is DSGVTQTPKHLITATGQRVTLRCSPRSGDLSVYWYQQSLDQGLQFLIQYYNGEERAKGNILERFSAQQFPDLHSELNLSSLELGDSALYFCASSGDRATNQPQHFGDGTRLSIL.

This clone was seen a handful of times. The rearrangement joins TRBV13 to TRBJ1-6; 7 bases are shared with TRBD1. This CDR3 comprises 17 residues. Trimming took 4 bases from V and 4 from J; bases not matched to a gene: 10. In germline, CDR1 is PRHDT, CDR2 FYEKMQ (reference sequence). The CDR3 DNA sequence: TGTGCCAGCAGCTCTACCTTACGGGACAGTTATAATTCACCCCTCCACTTT. Translation gives CASSSTLRDSYNSPLHF.

V is TRBV7-8 and J is TRBJ1-4, with 9 bases matching TRBD1. V shed 5 bases and J 8 bases; nucleotides not matched to a gene: 9. Per germline, CDR1 SGHVS and CDR2 FQNEAQ. The CDR3 consists of 15 residues. CDR3 DNA: TGTGCCAGCAGCCGAGAGGGACAGGGTCCCGAAAAACTGTTTTTT. Translation gives CASSREGQGPEKLFF.

The chain combines TRBV27 with TRBJ2-2, with D perhaps matching TRBD1 (6 bases). This CDR3 is 16 amino acids long. CDR1 is MNHEY and CDR2 is SMNVEV in the germline V gene (reference sequence). V lost 3 bases, J lost 5 bases, and 16 bases lay in between. CDR3 sequence reads: CASSFLVGTPTGELFF. DNA for the CDR3: TGTGCCAGCAGTTTCTTGGTTGGGACACCAACCGGGGAGCTGTTTTTT.

Remarks on this clone: The same CDR3 also results from other DNA sequences found in this sample. V and J are TRBV2 and TRBJ1-1, with D unclear. Per germline, CDR1 SNHLY and CDR2 FYNNEI. This CDR3 contains 11 residues. V was cut by 3 bases and J by 4 bases, with 3 bases left in between. CDR3 protein: CASSEGTEAFF. For the CDR3, the DNA is TGTGCCAGCAGTGAGGGCACTGAAGCTTTCTTT.

The chain is built from TRBV4-2 and TRBJ1-6; D is possibly TRBD1 (6 bases). Trimming stripped 6 bases from V and 5 bases from J, with 29 bases between. The CDR3 is 20 residues long. Germline assignment: CDR1 LGHNA and CDR2 YNFKEQ. DNA for the CDR3: TGTGCCAGCAGTCTGGCCGGGACACACTCATCGGGATGGAATAATTCACCCCTCCACTTT. Translating gives CASSLAGTHSSGWNNSPLHF.

The V call is TRBV30, the J call TRBJ2-1; D remains unclear. In germline, CDR1 is GTSNPN, CDR2 SVGIG (reference sequence). The CDR3 covers 13 residues. V gave up 0 bases and J gave up 9 bases, with 12 bases separating them. The CDR3 region is CAWSVLARGEQFF. CDR3 nucleotides: TGTGCCTGGAGTGTACTCGCGAGAGGTGAGCAGTTCTTC.

This chain links TRBV3-1 (or the pseudogene TRBV3-2) with TRBJ2-7, with 7 positions matching TRBD2. CDR1 and CDR2 (germline): LGHDT, YNNKEL (reference sequence). The CDR3 loop spans 13 amino acids. V lost 1 base to trimming and J lost 9 bases; unmatched junction nucleotides: 6. In DNA form, the CDR3 reads TGTGCCAGCAGCCAAGGGGCTACTAGCGTGCAGTACTTC. Its translation: CASSQGATSVQYF.

V and J are TRBV30 and TRBJ2-2; D perhaps matches TRBD1 (5 bases). The V and J ends lost 0 bases and 2 bases respectively, with 10 bases between them. Germline assignment: CDR1 GTSNPN and CDR2 SVGIG (reference sequence). The CDR3 has 15 amino acids. This chain's CDR3 is CAWSVGQGNTGELFF. The CDR3 nucleotides read TGTGCCTGGAGTGTGGGTCAGGGCAACACCGGGGAGCTGTTTTTT.

This chain joins TRBV7-8 and TRBJ2-1; D unresolved. Trimming shortened V by 0 bases and J by 0 bases, and 3 bases separated the two germline ends. The CDR3 totals 14 residues. Per germline, CDR1 SGHVS and CDR2 FQNEAQ. This chain's CDR3 is CASSLAGSYNEQFF. The CDR3 region has the DNA TGTGCCAGCAGCTTAGCAGGCTCCTACAATGAGCAGTTCTTC.

This sequence joins TRBV6-5 and TRBJ1-4, with D possibly matching TRBD1 (6 bases). Germline V gene sequence: CDR1 MNHEY, CDR2 SVGAGI. This CDR3 is built from 14 residues. V lost 10 bases, J lost 7 bases, and 19 bases lay in between. The CDR3 DNA sequence: TGTGCCACCCGGGATCAGGGGCGCAGTGAAAAACTGTTTTTT. Encoded protein: CATRDQGRSEKLFF.

V and J are TRBV3-1 (or the pseudogene TRBV3-2) and TRBJ2-3; D remains ambiguous. V shed 1 base and J shed 2 bases, with 7 bases lying between them. The CDR3 length is 14 residues. Per germline, CDR1 LGHDT and CDR2 YNNKEL (reference sequence). The CDR3 DNA is TGTGCCAGCAGCCAAGTTGTCCTCACAGATACGCAGTATTTT. Translating it yields CASSQVVLTDTQYF.

This clone was counted once. The CDR3 region has the DNA TGTGCCAGCAGTAAACTAGCAACCACAGATACGCAGTATTTT. Translation: CASSKLATTDTQYF. The chain combines TRBV27 with TRBJ2-3, with D maybe TRBD2 (6 bases). Trimming left V 5 bases short and J 2 bases short, with 11 bases between. The CDR3 has 14 amino acids. The V gene's germline CDR1 is MNHEY and CDR2 SMNVEV (reference sequence).

This clone appeared once. J is TRBJ1-5 and V is TRBV3-1 (or the pseudogene TRBV3-2); 7 nucleotides match TRBD1. Losses at the gene ends were 0 bases for V and 4 bases for J; bases not matched to a gene: 3. Germline V gene lookup returns CDR1 LGHDT and CDR2 YNNKEL (reference sequence). This CDR3 region has 15 residues. CDR3 DNA: TGTGCCAGCAGCCAAGAAGGGGGACAGAATCAGCCCCAGCATTTT. It specifies CASSQEGGQNQPQHF.

This clone has only one observation. This sequence joins TRBV11-2 and TRBJ1-4; D ambiguous. Germline CDR1 and CDR2: SGHAT and FQNNGV. CDR3 size: 15 residues. Trimming cost V 5 bases and J 7 bases, with 17 bases left between them. The CDR3 loop reads CASSPYTTRGEKLFF. In DNA, the CDR3 is TGTGCCAGCAGCCCCTACACGACGCGAGGTGAAAAACTGTTTTTT.

The CDR3 reads CASSLSRRDYEQYF. The CDR3 coding sequence is TGTGCCAGCAGTTTATCGAGGAGGGACTACGAGCAGTACTTC. This chain joins TRBV27 and TRBJ2-7; D perhaps matches TRBD2 (6 bases). Trimming left V 0 bases short and J 3 bases short, with 9 bases between. The V gene's germline CDR1 is MNHEY and CDR2 SMNVEV (reference sequence). The CDR3 runs to 14 residues.